Shown below are 17 T cell receptor beta chains from a single sample sequenced in a study of long-term antiretroviral therapy in people with HIV. The assay, immunoSEQ v3.0, was run at survey level. The table came from immunoSEQ multiplex PCR; TCRdb's copy has only in-frame clones and leaves some out. The sample carries under 35,000 clones, 94% recorded once. The sequencing here drew on unsorted PBMCs, taken around 5 years after starting antiretroviral therapy. Receptors were obtained from a woman aged 45 to 65 with HIV.

The V gene is TRBV5-6, the J gene TRBJ1-2, with TRBD1 matching 7 bases. CDR3 length: 15 residues. V dropped 5 bases and J dropped 4; count of bases not matched to a gene: 11. Germline lookup yields CDR1 SGHDT and CDR2 YYEEEE. The CDR3 protein is CASSRPQGDSYGYTF. The CDR3 nucleotides read TGTGCCAGCAGTCGTCCCCAGGGGGACAGCTATGGCTACACCTTC.

V is TRBV29-1 and J is TRBJ2-3; D is tentatively TRBD1 or TRBD2 (5 bases each). Germline V gene data show CDR1 as SQVTM and CDR2 as ANQGSEA. This CDR3 spans 14 amino acids. V was cut by 6 bases and J by 3 bases, with 16 bases left in between. The CDR3 DNA reads as TGCAGCGTCGTACTAGGGGTTAGAACAGATACGCAGTATTTT. Its protein is CSVVLGVRTDTQYF.

The gene calls are TRBV27 and TRBJ1-1; D is uncertain. The CDR3 has 13 residues. The germline CDR1 and CDR2 sequences are MNHEY and SMNVEV (reference sequence). Trimming pared 3 bases from V and 12 bases from J, leaving 17 bases between. CDR3 protein: CASSLTPSRITFF. CDR3 coding DNA: TGTGCCAGCAGTTTGACCCCTTCTCGGATTACTTTCTTT.

This clone was detected a few times. V usage is TRBV4-1 and J usage is TRBJ1-2, with D unclear. V gave up 0 bases and J gave up 4 bases, with 9 bases separating them. CDR1 is MGHRA, CDR2 YSYEKL, per germline. CDR3 length equals 14 residues. CDR3 amino acids: CASSQDSAGYGYTF. In DNA, the CDR3 is TGCGCCAGCAGCCAAGACTCGGCGGGCTATGGCTACACCTTC.

The chain has TRBV19 and TRBJ2-5; tentative D call: TRBD2 (6 bases). Germline CDR1 reads LNHDA; CDR2 reads SQIVND (reference sequence). Trimming cost V 10 bases and J 5 bases, with 20 bases left between them. The CDR3 spans 14 residues. DNA of the CDR3: TGTGCCACGTTTGGAGGGACCCCCCATGAGACCCAGTACTTC. This encodes CATFGGTPHETQYF. The full variable domain, rest sourced from reference TRBV19 and TRBJ2-5, is DGGITQSPKYLFRKEGQNVTLSCEQNLNHDAMYWYRQDPGQGLRLIYYSQIVNDFQKGDIAEGYSVSREKKESFPLTVTSAQKNPTAFYLCATFGGTPHETQYFGPGTRLLVL.

The chain links TRBV9 to TRBJ1-2, with TRBD1 matching over 10 bases. Germline CDR1 and CDR2: SGDLS and YYNGEE. The trim removed 2 bases at V and 6 bases at J, leaving 1 base unmatched. The CDR3 sequence is 13 residues long. DNA for the CDR3: TGTGCCAGCAGCGTGGACAGGGGGGATGGCTACACCTTC. Its translation is CASSVDRGDGYTF. Combining the CDR3 with reference TRBV9 and TRBJ1-2 gives the whole variable domain DSGVTQTPKHLITATGQRVTLRCSPRSGDLSVYWYQQSLDQGLQFLIQYYNGEERAKGNILERFSAQQFPDLHSELNLSSLELGDSALYFCASSVDRGDGYTFGSGTRLTVV.

The chain has TRBV5-1 and TRBJ2-7; 10 bases line up with TRBD2. Germline trimming cut 1 base from V and 3 bases from J; bases unmatched to any gene: 4. CDR1 and CDR2 from the germline V gene are SGHRS and YFSETQ. CDR3 length: 15 residues. CDR3 residues: CASSLTSGEFYEQYF. The CDR3 nucleotides are TGCGCCAGCAGCTTGACTAGCGGGGAATTCTACGAGCAGTACTTC.

Of note for this clone: Mismatch with germline at one junction end may stem from a read error. The V gene is TRBV25-1, the J gene TRBJ2-5; TRBD1 matches 7 bases. There are 11 residues in the CDR3. The V gene's germline CDR1 is MGHDK and CDR2 SYGVNS. The CDR3 DNA sequence: TGTGCCAGCAGTCTACAGGGGAAGTTCCACTTC. Translation gives CASSLQGKFHF.

This chain connects TRBV6-5 to TRBJ1-6, with TRBD1 matching 9 bases. Germline V gives CDR1 MNHEY, CDR2 SVGAGI. This CDR3 is built from 14 residues. After removal of 8 bases from V and 6 bases from J, the junction contained 5 bases not matched to a gene. The CDR3 is CASGWDRVNSPLHF. Written as DNA, the CDR3 is TGTGCCAGCGGCTGGGACAGGGTTAATTCACCCCTCCACTTT.

The genes are TRBV30 and TRBJ1-2; no definite D call. Germline-derived CDR1 and CDR2 are GTSNPN and SVGIG (reference sequence). V was clipped by 5 bases and J by 2 bases, with 3 bases between them. The CDR3 has 10 amino acids. The CDR3: CAWENYGYTF. The CDR3 DNA reads TGTGCCTGGGAGAACTATGGCTACACCTTC.

This clone has a single count. The rearrangement joins TRBV18 to TRBJ2-1, with 7 bases aligning to TRBD2. This CDR3 region has 16 residues. The junction had 8 bases not matched to a gene; V was cut back by 2 bases and J by 4 bases. CDR1 is KGHSH, CDR2 LQKENI, per germline. CDR3 amino acids: CASSPNGRLGYNEQFF. The CDR3 nucleotides read TGTGCCAGCTCACCAAACGGGAGGTTAGGATACAATGAGCAGTTCTTC.

The chain joins TRBV7-9 to TRBJ1-3, with D tentatively TRBD1 (5 bases). The CDR3 has 15 residues. V gave up 5 bases and J gave up 0 bases, with 11 bases separating them. Germline CDR1 SEHNR, CDR2 FQNEAQ (reference sequence). CDR3 nucleotide sequence: TGTGCCAGCAGCAAGCAGGGAACCTCTGGAAACACCATATATTTT. Amino acid sequence: CASSKQGTSGNTIYF.

The chain recombines TRBV14 with TRBJ2-7; tentatively, D is TRBD1 or TRBD2 (5 bases each). The V gene's germline CDR1 is SGHDN and CDR2 FVKESK. CDR3 length: 15 amino acids. The ends were cut back, 4 bases at V and 2 bases at J, with 15 bases in the middle. The CDR3 here is CASSRPGTKTYEQYF. For the CDR3, the DNA is TGTGCCAGCAGCCGCCCCGGGACGAAAACCTACGAGCAGTACTTC.

This sequence joins TRBV13 and TRBJ2-2; D may be TRBD1 or TRBD2 (5 bases each). Germline CDR1 reads PRHDT; CDR2 reads FYEKMQ (reference sequence). Trimming stripped 5 bases from V and 6 bases from J, with 13 bases between. This CDR3 has 14 amino acids. CDR3 residues: CASSRGVRSGELFF. As DNA, the CDR3 is TGTGCCAGCAGCAGAGGGGTTAGGTCCGGGGAGCTGTTTTTT.

The chain combines TRBV4-1 with TRBJ1-3, with TRBD1 identical over 7 bases. This CDR3 spans 17 amino acids. The germline gives CDR1 MGHRA, CDR2 YSYEKL. Losses at the gene ends were 0 bases for V and 4 bases for J; bases not matched to a gene: 9. The DNA of the CDR3 is TGCGCCAGCAGCCAAGATATCGAGACAGGGTACGGAAACACCATATATTTT. It translates to CASSQDIETGYGNTIYF.

The count of this clone is one. This sequence joins TRBV5-1 and TRBJ2-7; D might be TRBD2 (5 bases). Germline lookup yields CDR1 SGHRS and CDR2 YFSETQ. V lost 3 bases to trimming and J lost 6 bases, with 16 bases between them. The CDR3 spans 14 residues. CDR3 protein: CASSSGELSFEQYF. The CDR3 DNA sequence: TGCGCCAGCAGCTCCGGGGAGCTTAGCTTCGAGCAGTACTTC.

The table lists this clone with a few counts. V gene TRBV25-1 combines with J gene TRBJ2-7, with 7 bases matching TRBD1. CDR1 is MGHDK and CDR2 is SYGVNS in the germline V gene. The junction had 2 bases not matched to a gene; V was cut back by 7 bases and J by 2 bases. This CDR3 region has 12 residues. The CDR3 bases are TGTGCCAGCAACACAGGGGCCTACGAGCAGTACTTC. Translation: CASNTGAYEQYF.